The 29 T cell receptor beta chains below were found in one sample sequenced in a study of shared clonotypes between healthy human individuals. Clones were sequenced by immunoSEQ multiplex PCR, and TCRdb holds only the in-frame ones, with some missing. The table lists around 700,000 clones, roughly 78% of them singletons, with 1.8% in the top ten. The sample was memory CD4+ T cells sorted from blood. Subset specified: CD45RA-negative fraction. Receptor source: a woman in her 30s in good health.

CDR3: CASSAGLANTGELFF. CDR3 DNA: TGCGCCAGCAGTGCGGGACTCGCGAACACCGGGGAGCTGTTTTTT. The J gene is TRBJ2-2, the V gene TRBV10-2, with TRBD2 as a possible D gene (6 bases). V lost 4 bases and J lost 0, with 9 bases in between. Germline CDR1 WSHSY, CDR2 SAAADI. The CDR3 consists of 15 residues.

This clone was counted between two and nine times. Additional DNA sequences in this sample encode the identical CDR3. The chain is built from TRBV6-1 and TRBJ1-1, with D maybe TRBD1 (6 bases). CDR3 length: 13 residues. V was shortened by 7 bases and J by 1 base, with 10 bases between the two germline ends. Per germline, CDR1 MNHNS and CDR2 SASEGT. The CDR3 DNA follows: TGTGCCAGCATTTTCAGGGGGAACACTGAAGCTTTCTTT. It specifies CASIFRGNTEAFF.

This chain uses TRBV4-3 with TRBJ2-3, with D possibly matching TRBD2 (6 bases). The CDR3 runs 11 residues. Per the germline V gene, CDR1 is LGHNA and CDR2 is YSLEER. V was shortened by 3 bases and J by 14 bases, with 12 bases between the two germline ends. CDR3 in amino acids: CASSQGGVRYF. The CDR3 DNA is TGCGCCAGCAGCCAGGGCGGGGTAAGGTATTTT.

This chain connects TRBV5-1 to TRBJ2-1, with unresolved D. With 0 bases removed from V and 4 bases from J, the gap between germline ends came to 11 bases. The CDR3 runs 15 residues. CDR1 is SGHRS, CDR2 YFSETQ, per germline. The DNA of the CDR3 is TGCGCCAGCAGCTTGGCGCTTGGGGTTTACAATGAGCAGTTCTTC. Translation: CASSLALGVYNEQFF.

This chain's CDR3 is CASSPYSSATYEQYF. The DNA of the CDR3 is TGTGCCAGCAGTCCCTATTCTAGCGCCACCTACGAGCAGTACTTC. This chain links TRBV27 with TRBJ2-7; a possible D gene is TRBD2 (6 bases). This CDR3 is built from 15 residues. CDR1 MNHEY and CDR2 SMNVEV come from the germline V gene (reference sequence). Trimming stripped 5 bases from V and 2 bases from J, with 16 bases between.

The chain couples TRBV7-9 to TRBJ2-5; 7 bases map to TRBD2. The ends lost 2 bases at V and 5 bases at J; junction bases unmatched: 11. CDR3 length equals 16 residues. Germline V gives CDR1 SEHNR, CDR2 FQNEAQ (reference sequence). This CDR3 is CASSLRAGGSWETQYF. The CDR3 DNA follows: TGTGCCAGCAGCTTACGGGCGGGCGGGAGTTGGGAGACCCAGTACTTC.

The chain couples TRBV19 to TRBJ1-4; D perhaps matches TRBD1 (6 bases). Germline values: CDR1 LNHDA, CDR2 SQIVND (reference sequence). V shed 6 bases and J shed 8 bases, with 19 bases lying between them. The CDR3 has 15 residues. Written as DNA, the CDR3 is TGTGCCAGTAGAGGGCAGGCAGGGGACAACGAAAAACTGTTTTTT. Residues: CASRGQAGDNEKLFF.

The chain couples TRBV18 to TRBJ1-1, with unresolved D. The CDR3 spans 14 residues. The V gene lost 4 bases and the J gene lost 0 bases, with 9 bases spanning the gap. Per germline, CDR1 KGHSH and CDR2 LQKENI. The CDR3 DNA follows: TGTGCCAGCTCACTCAACGGATTGAACACTGAAGCTTTCTTT. This sequence encodes CASSLNGLNTEAFF.

The chain joins TRBV6-5 to TRBJ2-3; 7 positions agree with TRBD1. This CDR3 spans 14 amino acids. Per germline, CDR1 MNHEY and CDR2 SVGAGI. V was clipped by 6 bases and J by 0 bases; unmatched bases: 3. The CDR3 DNA reads TGTGCCAGCAGACGACAGGGTAGCACAGATACGCAGTATTTT. Protein: CASRRQGSTDTQYF.

The chain employs TRBV6-4 and TRBJ2-1; 12 bases map to TRBD2. CDR3 size: 16 residues. Trimming at V came to 2 bases and at J to 8 bases, leaving 7 bases not matched to a gene. In germline, CDR1 is MRHNA, CDR2 SNTAGT. CDR3 region: CASSDETSGSIDEQFF. The DNA for the CDR3 is TGTGCCAGCAGTGACGAGACTAGCGGGAGTATCGATGAGCAGTTCTTC.

The chain couples TRBV7-9 to TRBJ1-1, with D possibly TRBD1 on 5 matching bases. CDR3 length equals 13 residues. V lost 7 bases and J lost 3, with 12 bases in between. From germline, CDR1 is SEHNR and CDR2 FQNEAQ (reference sequence). As DNA, the CDR3 is TGTGCCAGCAACCGGGACGCCGACACTGAAGCTTTCTTT. Its protein product is CASNRDADTEAFF.

This clone was observed a few times. V gene TRBV6-6 combines with J gene TRBJ1-3; 8 bases align to TRBD1. Germline-derived CDR1 and CDR2 are MNHNY and SVGAGI (reference sequence). The CDR3 is 16 residues long. The V and J ends lost 4 bases and 1 base, in that order; junction bases with no gene match: 6. The CDR3: CASSWGTGHSGNTIYF. The CDR3 coding sequence is TGTGCCAGCAGTTGGGGGACAGGCCATTCTGGAAACACCATATATTTT.

The chain recombines TRBV7-9 with TRBJ1-1; D is unresolved. Germline loops: CDR1 SEHNR, CDR2 FQNEAQ (reference sequence). Trimming cost V 5 bases and J 1 base, with 5 bases left between them. The CDR3 loop spans 12 amino acids. CDR3: CASSKTNTEAFF. CDR3 nucleotide sequence: TGTGCCAGCAGCAAGACGAACACTGAAGCTTTCTTT.

This clone was picked up a small number of times. This chain connects TRBV9 to TRBJ2-2, with D perhaps TRBD2 (6 bases). The germline V gene has CDR1 SGDLS and CDR2 YYNGEE. Trimming pared 0 bases from V and 7 bases from J, leaving 16 bases between. The CDR3 is made up of 16 amino acids. The DNA for the CDR3 is TGTGCCAGCAGCGTAGTCGGGAGCCCTATTGGCGGGGAGCTGTTTTTT. Translating it yields CASSVVGSPIGGELFF.

The chain uses TRBV13 and TRBJ2-1; D remains ambiguous. CDR1 PRHDT and CDR2 FYEKMQ come from the germline V gene (reference sequence). This CDR3 has 15 amino acids. V shed 4 bases and J shed 1 base, with 11 bases lying between them. The CDR3, as DNA: TGTGCCAGCAGCTCAAGGGTCGGTTCCTACAATGAGCAGTTCTTC. Translating gives CASSSRVGSYNEQFF.

The chain is built from TRBV2 and TRBJ2-5; perhaps D is TRBD1 or TRBD2 (5 bases each). In germline, CDR1 is SNHLY, CDR2 FYNNEI. Trimming took 6 bases from V and 1 from J, leaving 9 bases between them. The CDR3 is made up of 13 amino acids. CDR3 protein: CASRTGTQETQYF. DNA for the CDR3: TGTGCCAGCAGGACCGGGACCCAAGAGACCCAGTACTTC.

V and J are TRBV7-6 and TRBJ1-3, with unresolved D. This CDR3 contains 14 residues. CDR1 SGHVS and CDR2 FNYEAQ come from the germline V gene. The V and J ends lost 5 bases and 1 base respectively, with 9 bases between them. CDR3 loop: CASSPQPSGNTIYF. In DNA, the CDR3 is TGTGCCAGCAGCCCCCAACCGTCTGGAAACACCATATATTTT.

This clone was detected once. This sequence joins TRBV7-9 and TRBJ1-5; D is undetermined. V gave up 5 bases and J gave up 1 base, with 6 bases separating them. The CDR3 covers 13 residues. Germline CDR1 SEHNR, CDR2 FQNEAQ (reference sequence). The DNA for the CDR3 is TGTGCCAGCAGCCGGGTCAGCAATCAGCCCCAGCATTTT. Protein product: CASSRVSNQPQHF.

The chain joins TRBV19 to TRBJ1-4, with TRBD1 matching 9 bases. Germline V gene sequence: CDR1 LNHDA, CDR2 SQIVND (reference sequence). The CDR3 has 14 amino acids. The ends lost 6 bases at V and 5 bases at J; junction bases unmatched: 4. CDR3 amino acids: CASSRTGVNEKLFF. The CDR3 DNA reads TGTGCCAGTAGCAGGACAGGGGTGAATGAAAAACTGTTTTTT. Looking up the rest from reference TRBV19 and TRBJ1-4 gives the full variable domain: DGGITQSPKYLFRKEGQNVTLSCEQNLNHDAMYWYRQDPGQGLRLIYYSQIVNDFQKGDIAEGYSVSREKKESFPLTVTSAQKNPTAFYLCASSRTGVNEKLFFGSGTQLSVL.

This rearrangement joins TRBV11-2 to TRBJ1-4, with D perhaps TRBD1 (5 bases). Germline CDR1 SGHAT, CDR2 FQNNGV. The CDR3 covers 16 residues. V was clipped by 4 bases and J by 2 bases, with 14 bases between them. CDR3 residues: CASSSLGDLTNEKLFF. The CDR3 DNA sequence: TGTGCCAGCAGCTCCCTGGGGGATCTTACTAATGAAAAACTGTTTTTT.

The gene calls are TRBV27 and TRBJ1-2; D is unresolved. The V end was cut by 6 bases, the J end by 4 bases, with 12 bases between. The CDR3 is made up of 13 amino acids. Germline CDR1 reads MNHEY; CDR2 reads SMNVEV (reference sequence). CDR3 nucleotides: TGTGCCAGCAGCGTATATTTTGGCTATGGCTACACCTTC. Encoded protein: CASSVYFGYGYTF.

The gene calls are TRBV6-5 and TRBJ2-7; 8 nucleotides agree with TRBD2. The CDR3 extends over 15 amino acids. The junction had 3 bases not matched to a gene; V was cut back by 2 bases and J by 0 bases. Looked up from germline, CDR1 is MNHEY and CDR2 is SVGAGI. The CDR3 DNA follows: TGTGCCAGCAGTTACGAAACTAGCGGCTCCTACGAGCAGTACTTC. It is translated as CASSYETSGSYEQYF.

V is TRBV18 and J is TRBJ1-1; no clear D. Trimming cost V 3 bases and J 0 bases, with 14 bases left between them. Looked up from germline, CDR1 is KGHSH and CDR2 is LQKENI. This CDR3 has 16 amino acids. This chain's CDR3 is CASSPDGIAMNTEAFF. For the CDR3, the DNA is TGTGCCAGCTCACCGGACGGCATTGCCATGAACACTGAAGCTTTCTTT.

The rearrangement joins TRBV11-3 to TRBJ2-1; a possible D gene is TRBD2 (6 bases). The germline CDR1 and CDR2 sequences are SGHNT and YENEEA. Trimming left V 5 bases short and J 0 bases short, with 11 bases between. There are 15 residues in the CDR3. The CDR3 spells CASSVGLTSYNEQFF. The CDR3, as DNA: TGTGCCAGCAGCGTGGGACTGACCTCCTACAATGAGCAGTTCTTC.

The chain uses TRBV10-3 and TRBJ2-7; D remains unclear. Trimming took off 3 bases at V and 5 bases at J, with 17 bases between the two ends. The germline gives CDR1 ENHRY, CDR2 SYGVKD. The CDR3 consists of 15 residues. CDR3 coding DNA: TGTGCCATCAGTGATGCCCAGGCCAGTGGCGACGAGCAGTACTTC. It is translated as CAISDAQASGDEQYF.

This clone was observed once. A much larger clone differs from this one at a single base, so this may be a read error. V usage is TRBV19 and J usage is TRBJ2-1; D gene uncertain. Germline assignment: CDR1 LNHDA and CDR2 SQIVND (reference sequence). The CDR3 length is 13 residues. Trimming pared 3 bases from V and 3 bases from J, leaving 6 bases between. CDR3 region: CASSIPGYNEQFF. The DNA for the CDR3 is TGTGCCAGTAGTATCCCCGGCTACAATGAGCAGTTCTTC.

The V call is TRBV4-1, the J call TRBJ2-7, with D unresolved. The CDR3 is 13 amino acids. CDR1 MGHRA and CDR2 YSYEKL come from the germline V gene. V lost 1 base and J 3 bases, leaving 7 bases between the germline ends. CDR3 sequence: CASSQVGNYEQYF. The CDR3 bases are TGCGCCAGCAGCCAAGTTGGCAACTACGAGCAGTACTTC.

The J gene is TRBJ2-7, the V gene TRBV19, with TRBD1 matching 10 bases. V dropped 1 base and J dropped 2; count of bases not matched to a gene: 2. Germline CDR1 LNHDA, CDR2 SQIVND (reference sequence). This CDR3 is built from 15 residues. The CDR3 DNA follows: TGTGCCAGTAGTATAGGACAGGGGGCGGCCTACGAGCAGTACTTC. This codes for CASSIGQGAAYEQYF.

This clone was observed a few times. The V call is TRBV28, the J call TRBJ1-4; 7 bases match TRBD1. The germline V gene encodes CDR1 MDHEN and CDR2 SYDVKM. This CDR3 spans 16 amino acids. Trimming took 6 bases from V and 0 from J; bases not matched to a gene: 7. This chain's CDR3 is CASRYQGGATNEKLFF. The CDR3 coding sequence is TGTGCCAGCAGGTACCAGGGGGGAGCAACTAATGAAAAACTGTTTTTT.